What follows is one T cell receptor beta chain and its context. Its antigen is not identified. Assay used: immunoSEQ multiplex PCR; TCRdb lists only in-frame clones, some missing. Seen here are approximately 110,000 clones, over 85% observed once, and the top ten hold 0.2% to 0.25%. The data were obtained in a study of graft-versus-host responses after intestinal transplantation. Per the germline V gene, CDR1 is SGHTA and CDR2 is FQGNSA. This CDR3 contains 16 residues. With V trimmed by 1 base and J by 6 bases, 9 bases remained unmatched. The V gene is TRBV7-2, the J gene TRBJ2-3, with 8 bases lining up with TRBD2. The starting material was unstimulated CD4+ T cells sorted from spleen or lymph node cells, obtained before transplant. This receptor was obtained from a human donor who was the organ donor for an intestinal transplant. The CDR3 DNA reads TGTGCCAGCAGCTTAGTTTCGCGGGAGGCCTCCGATACGCAGTATTTT. This gives the protein CASSLVSREASDTQYF.